These T cell receptor beta chains were read from a single sample in a study of shared clonotypes between healthy human individuals. Method: immunoSEQ multiplex PCR; TCRdb's copy keeps in-frame clones and lacks some. The repertoire consists of 2 million to 2.5 million clones, with approximately 93% occurring once and the leading ten covering under 0.45%. Sequences were obtained from naive CD4+ T cells from PBMCs. All receptors come from a man aged 18 to 35 in good health. Some clones in this sample may be carry-over from other donors' samples. Each CDR3 is given with its conserved first and last residue. The D gene is left open where the match is weak.

d_call j_call v_call cdr3_aa cdr3_nt
. TRBJ2-1 TRBV28 CASSFAGSYNEQFF TGTGCCAGCAGTTTTGCGGGGTCCTACAATGAGCAGTTCTTC
. TRBJ1-1 TRBV27 CASSWQLNTEAFF TGTGCCAGCAGCTGGCAACTGAACACTGAAGCTTTCTTT
. TRBJ1-2 TRBV2 CASSPDRNYGYTF TGTGCCAGCAGTCCTGACAGAAACTATGGCTACACCTTC
TRBD2 TRBJ2-5 TRBV2 CASSESSISREPKETQYF TGTGCCAGCAGTGAAAGCTCCATCTCGCGGGAGCCAAAAGAGACCCAGTACTTC
. TRBJ1-4 TRBV30 CAWSVHKGGNEKLFF TGTGCCTGGAGTGTACATAAGGGCGGTAATGAAAAACTGTTTTTT
. TRBJ2-5 TRBV9 CASSVEAGRETQYF TGTGCCAGCAGCGTAGAGGCAGGGAGGGAGACCCAGTACTTC
. TRBJ1-2 TRBV7-2 CASSSGAGAYGYTF TGTGCCAGCAGCTCCGGGGCGGGGGCATATGGCTACACCTTC
. TRBJ2-2 TRBV19 CASSKQRIANTGELFF TGTGCCAGTAGTAAACAGAGGATCGCGAACACCGGGGAGCTGTTTTTT
. TRBJ2-3 TRBV12-5 CANPRSGPTDTQYF TGTGCTAACCCCCGGTCAGGGCCCACAGATACGCAGTATTTT
. TRBJ2-3 TRBV5-1 CASSLGVDTQYF TGCGCCAGCAGCCTAGGGGTAGATACGCAGTATTTT
. TRBJ1-1 TRBV5-1 CASSLRTENTEAFF TGCGCCAGCAGCCTTAGGACAGAGAACACTGAAGCTTTCTTT
TRBD1 TRBJ2-4 TRBV7-9 CASSRTGGRDF TGTGCCAGCAGCCGGACAGGAGGCAGGGACTTC
. TRBJ1-1 TRBV9 CASSPRPNTEAFF TGTGCCAGCAGCCCGCGACCGAACACTGAAGCTTTCTTT
. TRBJ2-7 TRBV28 CASSKGPYEQYF TGTGCCAGCAGTAAAGGACCCTACGAGCAGTACTTC
TRBD1 TRBJ1-1 TRBV19 CASSSTDRSKAFF TGTGCCAGTAGCTCTACGGACAGGTCGAAAGCTTTCTTT
TRBD2 TRBJ2-7 TRBV6-5 CASSTTSGRAGEQYF TGTGCCAGCAGTACGACTAGCGGGAGGGCCGGCGAGCAGTACTTC
. TRBJ2-3 TRBV11-2 CASSLDRAYRDTQYF TGTGCCAGCAGCTTAGATCGGGCTTACAGAGATACGCAGTATTTT
TRBD2 TRBJ2-3 TRBV6-4 CASSSGAGTDTQYF TGTGCCAGCAGTAGCGGAGCGGGGACAGATACGCAGTATTTT
. TRBJ1-2 TRBV12-5 CASGQEGTANYGYTF TGTGCTAGTGGTCAAGAAGGAACGGCGAACTATGGCTACACCTTC
. TRBJ2-5 TRBV27 CASSLLSRPSPEETQYF TGTGCCAGCAGTTTACTTTCGCGGCCCTCCCCGGAGGAGACCCAGTACTTC
TRBD1 TRBJ2-3 TRBV7-9 CASRVFATGFSDTQYF TGTGCCAGCAGAGTCTTTGCGACAGGGTTCTCAGATACGCAGTATTTT
. TRBJ2-2 TRBV5-4 CASSLAKQGANTGELFF TGTGCCAGCAGCTTGGCCAAGCAGGGAGCGAACACCGGGGAGCTGTTTTTT